This entry lists 5 T cell receptor beta chains sequenced from one sample in a study of shared clonotypes between healthy human individuals. This table comes from immunoSEQ multiplex PCR, and its TCRdb copy is limited to in-frame clones, with some not included. Of about 490,000 clones in the sample, roughly 80% are singletons; the top ten hold more than 10%. Input material: PBMCs. All receptors derive from a woman in her forties in good health. Some clones in this sample may be carry-over from other donors' samples.

This chain uses TRBV7-2 with TRBJ1-2; D is unresolved. Germline-derived CDR1 and CDR2 are SGHTA and FQGNSA. Trimming shortened V by 1 base and J by 7 bases, and 10 bases separated the two germline ends. This CDR3 is 13 amino acids long. The CDR3 is CASSLVSGSGYTF. The DNA of the CDR3 is TGTGCCAGCAGCTTAGTTTCCGGTTCTGGCTACACCTTC.

About this clone itself: Given a far larger clone just one base away, this is likely a sequencing read error. The conserved phenylalanine or tryptophan normally closing the CDR3 is absent here, so this likely arose from a read error. V and J are TRBV9 and TRBJ2-7; TRBD2 agrees at 11 bases. V gave up 0 bases and J gave up 7 bases; unmatched junction bases: 3. CDR3 length: 14 residues. Germline V gene lookup returns CDR1 SGDLS and CDR2 YYNGEE. The CDR3 DNA reads as TGTGCCAGCAGCGTAGGTAGCGGGAGGGAAGAGCAGTACCTC. It translates to CASSVGSGREEQYL.

V usage is TRBV5-6 and J usage is TRBJ2-3; possible D gene TRBD1, 5 bases. Per germline, CDR1 SGHDT and CDR2 YYEEEE. Trimming cost V 3 bases and J 2 bases, with 10 bases left between them. The CDR3 is made up of 14 amino acids. The CDR3 sequence is CASSWGPDTDTQYF. The CDR3 coding sequence is TGTGCCAGCAGCTGGGGCCCGGACACAGATACGCAGTATTTT.

The chain has TRBV7-3 and TRBJ2-5, with D tentatively TRBD2 (6 bases). The CDR3 sequence is 15 residues long. From germline, CDR1 is SGHTA and CDR2 FQGTGA. V lost 4 bases and J 4 bases, leaving 16 bases between the germline ends. CDR3 sequence reads: CASSSRGLGGETQYF. The CDR3 region has the DNA TGTGCCAGCAGCTCCCGAGGACTGGGGGGAGAGACCCAGTACTTC.

The gene calls are TRBV23-1 and TRBJ2-1, with TRBD2 as a possible D gene (5 bases). TRBV23-1 has ORF status, its function being uncertain. Trimming shortened V by 4 bases and J by 8 bases, and 15 bases separated the two germline ends. The length of the CDR3 is 14 residues. DNA for the CDR3: TGCGCCAGCAGTCCACGGAGCGGATCGGATGAGCAGTTCTTC. Amino acid sequence: CASSPRSGSDEQFF.